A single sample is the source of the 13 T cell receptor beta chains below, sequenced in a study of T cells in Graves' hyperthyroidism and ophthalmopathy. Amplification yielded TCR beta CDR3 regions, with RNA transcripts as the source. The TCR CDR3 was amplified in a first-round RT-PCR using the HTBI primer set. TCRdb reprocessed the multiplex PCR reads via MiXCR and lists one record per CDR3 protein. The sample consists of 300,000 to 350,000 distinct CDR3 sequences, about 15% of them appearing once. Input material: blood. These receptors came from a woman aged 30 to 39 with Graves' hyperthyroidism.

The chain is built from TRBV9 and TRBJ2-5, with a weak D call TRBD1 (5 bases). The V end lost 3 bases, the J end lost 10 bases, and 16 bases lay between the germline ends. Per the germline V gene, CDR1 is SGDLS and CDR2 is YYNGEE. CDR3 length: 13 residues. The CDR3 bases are TGTGCCAGCAGCGACGGCCAGGGTACAAACCAGTACTTC. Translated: CASSDGQGTNQYF.

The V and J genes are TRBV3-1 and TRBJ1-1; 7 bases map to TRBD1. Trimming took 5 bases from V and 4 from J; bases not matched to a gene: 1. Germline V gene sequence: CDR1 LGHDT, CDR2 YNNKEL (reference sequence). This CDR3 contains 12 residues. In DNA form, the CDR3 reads TGTGCCAGCAGCGACAGGGTCACTGAAGCTTTCTTT. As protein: CASSDRVTEAFF.

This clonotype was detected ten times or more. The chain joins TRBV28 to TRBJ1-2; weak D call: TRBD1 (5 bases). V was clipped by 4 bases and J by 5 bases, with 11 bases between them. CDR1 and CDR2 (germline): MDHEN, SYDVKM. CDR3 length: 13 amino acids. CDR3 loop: CASSWQAGYGYTF. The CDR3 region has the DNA TGTGCCAGCAGTTGGCAGGCAGGGTATGGCTACACCTTC.

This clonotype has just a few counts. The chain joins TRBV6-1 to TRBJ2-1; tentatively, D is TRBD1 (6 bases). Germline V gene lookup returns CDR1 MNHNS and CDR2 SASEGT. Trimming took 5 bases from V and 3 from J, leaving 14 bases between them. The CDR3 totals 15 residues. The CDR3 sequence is CASSSNRVDYNEQFF. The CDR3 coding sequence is TGTGCCAGCAGTTCGAACAGGGTCGACTACAATGAGCAGTTCTTC.

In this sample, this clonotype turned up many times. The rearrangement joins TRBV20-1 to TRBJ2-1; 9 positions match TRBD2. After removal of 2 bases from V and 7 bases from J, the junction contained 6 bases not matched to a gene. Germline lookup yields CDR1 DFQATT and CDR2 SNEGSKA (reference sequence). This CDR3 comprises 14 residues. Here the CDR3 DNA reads TGCAGTGCTAGAAACTTAGCGGGAGATAATGAGCAGTTCTTC. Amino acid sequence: CSARNLAGDNEQFF.

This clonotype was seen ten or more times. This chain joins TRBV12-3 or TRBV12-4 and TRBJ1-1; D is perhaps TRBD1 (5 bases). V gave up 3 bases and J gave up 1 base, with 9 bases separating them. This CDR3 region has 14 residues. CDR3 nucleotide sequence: TGTGCCAGCAGTTTCCGGGGACCGAACACTGAAGCTTTCTTT. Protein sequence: CASSFRGPNTEAFF.

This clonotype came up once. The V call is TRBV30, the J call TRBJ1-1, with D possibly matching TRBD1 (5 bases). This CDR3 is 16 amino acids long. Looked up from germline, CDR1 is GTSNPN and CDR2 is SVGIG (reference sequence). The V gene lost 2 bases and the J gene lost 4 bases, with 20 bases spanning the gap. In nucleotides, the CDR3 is TGTGCCTGGAGTAACTATGGGGGGGACGTTTTCACTGAAGCTTTCTTT. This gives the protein CAWSNYGGDVFTEAFF.

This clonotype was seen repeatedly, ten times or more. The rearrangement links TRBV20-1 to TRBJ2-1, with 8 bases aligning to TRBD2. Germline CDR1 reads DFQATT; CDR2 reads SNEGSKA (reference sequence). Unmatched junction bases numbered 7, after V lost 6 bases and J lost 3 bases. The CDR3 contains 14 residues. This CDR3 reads CSARTSSGYNEQFF. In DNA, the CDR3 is TGCAGTGCCAGGACTAGCAGCGGCTACAATGAGCAGTTCTTC.

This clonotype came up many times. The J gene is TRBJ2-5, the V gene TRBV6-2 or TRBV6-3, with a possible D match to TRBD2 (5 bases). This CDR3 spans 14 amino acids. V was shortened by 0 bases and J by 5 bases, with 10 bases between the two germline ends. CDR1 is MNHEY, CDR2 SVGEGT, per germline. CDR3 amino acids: CASSYSRVGETQYF. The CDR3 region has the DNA TGTGCCAGCAGTTACTCGCGGGTCGGGGAGACCCAGTACTTC.

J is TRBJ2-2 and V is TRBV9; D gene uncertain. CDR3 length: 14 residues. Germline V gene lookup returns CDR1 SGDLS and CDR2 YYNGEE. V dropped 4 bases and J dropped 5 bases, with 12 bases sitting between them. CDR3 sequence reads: CASSQVQGTGELFF. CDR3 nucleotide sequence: TGTGCCAGCAGCCAAGTCCAAGGGACCGGGGAGCTGTTTTTT.

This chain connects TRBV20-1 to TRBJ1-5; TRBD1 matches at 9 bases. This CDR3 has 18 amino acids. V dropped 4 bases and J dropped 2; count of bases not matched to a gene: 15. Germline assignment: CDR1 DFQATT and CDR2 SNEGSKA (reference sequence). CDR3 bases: TGCAGTGCTAAACCCCGGGACAGGGAAGGGTTGGGCAATCAGCCCCAGCATTTT. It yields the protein CSAKPRDREGLGNQPQHF.

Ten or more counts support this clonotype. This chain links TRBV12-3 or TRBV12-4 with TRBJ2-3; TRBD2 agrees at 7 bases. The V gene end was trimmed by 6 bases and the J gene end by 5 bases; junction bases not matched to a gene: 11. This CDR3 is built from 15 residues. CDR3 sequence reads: CASSLRTAGEDTQYF. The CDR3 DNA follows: TGTGCCAGCAGCTTGCGGACGGCGGGAGAAGATACGCAGTATTTT.

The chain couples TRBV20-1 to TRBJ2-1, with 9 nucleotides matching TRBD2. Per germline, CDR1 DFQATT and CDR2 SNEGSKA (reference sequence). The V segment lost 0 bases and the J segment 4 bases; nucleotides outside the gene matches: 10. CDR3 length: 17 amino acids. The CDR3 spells CSARDRGGGRAYNEQFF. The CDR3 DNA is TGCAGTGCTAGAGATCGGGGTGGCGGGAGGGCGTACAATGAGCAGTTCTTC.